Listed below are T cell receptor beta chains from one sample, sequenced in a study of blood T cell repertoires in COVID-19. Libraries were prepared by immunoSEQ multiplex PCR; TCRdb keeps only in-frame clonotypes and omits some of them. This sample has roughly 260,000 clones; more than 85% occur once, and the top ten carry approximately 2.5%. The sample was peripheral blood. The receptors originated from a person aged 18-29 years with COVID-19, enrolled during active disease. Each CDR3 is given with its conserved first and last residue. D genes are given only for firm matches. Size is stated for part of the rows, as once, few or many counts, or as a class when the clone is expanded.

clone_size: -; j_call: TRBJ2-7; d_call: TRBD1; cdr3_length: 14; v_call: TRBV11-2; cdr3_nt: TGTGCCAGCAGCTGGGGACAGGGTGAGGACGAGCAGTACTTC; cdr3_aa: CASSWGQGEDEQYF
clone_size: -; j_call: TRBJ2-5; d_call: TRBD2; cdr3_length: 13; v_call: TRBV7-2; cdr3_nt: TGTGCCAGCAGCCGCGGGGGGGAGGAGACCCAGTACTTC; cdr3_aa: CASSRGGEETQYF
clone_size: -; j_call: TRBJ1-5; d_call: -; cdr3_length: 17; v_call: TRBV18; cdr3_nt: TGTGCCAGCTCACCACTAGGGGGATCTGGGGGCAATCAGCCCCAGCATTTT; cdr3_aa: CASSPLGGSGGNQPQHF
clone_size: -; j_call: TRBJ2-4; d_call: -; cdr3_length: 18; v_call: TRBV4-1; cdr3_nt: TGCGCCAGCAGCCAAGGGGCGGTGGGGGGACTAGCCAAAAACATTCAGTACTTC; cdr3_aa: CASSQGAVGGLAKNIQYF
clone_size: -; j_call: TRBJ1-1; d_call: -; cdr3_length: 13; v_call: TRBV19; cdr3_nt: TGTGCCACCCTACCAGAACAGGGATGGCGAGCTTTCTTT; cdr3_aa: CATLPEQGWRAFF
clone_size: -; j_call: TRBJ1-6; d_call: -; cdr3_length: 16; v_call: TRBV11-2; cdr3_nt: TGTGCCAGCAGCTTAACAGGGAGCTCCTATAATTCACCCCTCCACTTT; cdr3_aa: CASSLTGSSYNSPLHF
clone_size: -; j_call: TRBJ2-3; d_call: -; cdr3_length: 13; v_call: TRBV29-1; cdr3_nt: TGCAGCGTTGTTGACAGGCTTACAGATACGCAGTATTTT; cdr3_aa: CSVVDRLTDTQYF
clone_size: -; j_call: TRBJ1-1; d_call: -; cdr3_length: 13; v_call: TRBV6-6; cdr3_nt: TGTGCCAGCAGCGCACAGGGTGACACTGAAGCTTTCTTT; cdr3_aa: CASSAQGDTEAFF
clone_size: few; j_call: TRBJ1-3; d_call: -; cdr3_length: 16; v_call: TRBV5-1; cdr3_nt: TGCGCCAGCAGCACCCACCTCCGGGACTCTGGAAACACCATATATTTT; cdr3_aa: CASSTHLRDSGNTIYF
clone_size: -; j_call: TRBJ2-5; d_call: -; cdr3_length: 14; v_call: TRBV7-3; cdr3_nt: TGTGCCAGCAGCTTAACCCCGAACAAAGAGACCCAGTACTTC; cdr3_aa: CASSLTPNKETQYF
clone_size: -; j_call: TRBJ1-1; d_call: -; cdr3_length: 15; v_call: TRBV13; cdr3_nt: TGTGCCAGCAGCTTAGGCCGTAGGGGGGGCGATGAAGCTTTCTTT; cdr3_aa: CASSLGRRGGDEAFF
clone_size: -; j_call: TRBJ2-3; d_call: TRBD2; cdr3_length: 16; v_call: TRBV2; cdr3_nt: TGTGCCAGCACCGACCGGACTAGCGGGAGAACAGATACGCAGTATTTT; cdr3_aa: CASTDRTSGRTDTQYF
clone_size: -; j_call: TRBJ1-5; d_call: TRBD1; cdr3_length: 15; v_call: TRBV28; cdr3_nt: TGTGCCAGCCACACGACAGGGGAGGCAAATCAGCCCCAGCATTTT; cdr3_aa: CASHTTGEANQPQHF
clone_size: -; j_call: TRBJ2-7; d_call: -; cdr3_length: 10; v_call: TRBV20-1; cdr3_nt: TGCAGTGCCGGTGCCTACGAGCAGTACTTC; cdr3_aa: CSAGAYEQYF
clone_size: -; j_call: TRBJ1-5; d_call: TRBD1; cdr3_length: 16; v_call: TRBV23-1; cdr3_nt: TGCGCCAGCTTAGGACAGGGAATGGGTAGCAATCAGCCCCAGCATTTT; cdr3_aa: CASLGQGMGSNQPQHF
clone_size: -; j_call: TRBJ2-2; d_call: TRBD2; cdr3_length: 14; v_call: TRBV2; cdr3_nt: TGTGCCAGCAGTGATACCGGGGGGGCCGGGGAGCTGTTTTTT; cdr3_aa: CASSDTGGAGELFF
clone_size: -; j_call: TRBJ2-5; d_call: TRBD2; cdr3_length: 14; v_call: TRBV5-1; cdr3_nt: TGCGCCAGCAGTCCCGGGGGGGGCCAAGAGACCCAGTACTTC; cdr3_aa: CASSPGGGQETQYF
clone_size: -; j_call: TRBJ1-1; d_call: -; cdr3_length: 14; v_call: TRBV7-2; cdr3_nt: TGTGCCAGCAGCTTTTATATGGCAGGGCCTGAAGCTTTCTTT; cdr3_aa: CASSFYMAGPEAFF
clone_size: -; j_call: TRBJ1-5; d_call: -; cdr3_length: 13; v_call: TRBV19; cdr3_nt: TGTGCCAGTTCGACAGGACTTTATCAGCCCCAGCATTTT; cdr3_aa: CASSTGLYQPQHF
clone_size: -; j_call: TRBJ2-1; d_call: -; cdr3_length: 14; v_call: TRBV6-4; cdr3_nt: TGTGCCAGCAGTCCGGGGGACTCCTACAATGAGCAGTTCTTC; cdr3_aa: CASSPGDSYNEQFF
clone_size: -; j_call: TRBJ1-3; d_call: -; cdr3_length: 15; v_call: TRBV28; cdr3_nt: TGTGCCAGCAGCCTACAGGAAATTGTTGGAAACACCATATATTTT; cdr3_aa: CASSLQEIVGNTIYF
clone_size: -; j_call: TRBJ2-3; d_call: -; cdr3_length: 12; v_call: TRBV7-2; cdr3_nt: TGTGCCAGCAGCTCCCAGGGAGATACGCAGTATTTT; cdr3_aa: CASSSQGDTQYF
clone_size: few; j_call: TRBJ2-5; d_call: TRBD1; cdr3_length: 17; v_call: TRBV5-4; cdr3_nt: TGTGCCAGCAGCAAACCAGCCGGGACAGGGGTGAAAGAGACCCAGTACTTC; cdr3_aa: CASSKPAGTGVKETQYF
clone_size: -; j_call: TRBJ2-7; d_call: TRBD2; cdr3_length: 13; v_call: TRBV24-1; cdr3_nt: TGTGCCACCAGTGAAGCGGGAGTTTACGAGCAGTACTTC; cdr3_aa: CATSEAGVYEQYF
clone_size: -; j_call: TRBJ1-1; d_call: -; cdr3_length: 11; v_call: TRBV29-1; cdr3_nt: TGCAGCGTTTTCAGATACACTGAAGCTTTCTTT; cdr3_aa: CSVFRYTEAFF
clone_size: -; j_call: TRBJ1-2; d_call: -; cdr3_length: 15; v_call: TRBV28; cdr3_nt: TGTGCCAGCAGCACCAAAGGACAGTCAAACTATGGCTACACCTTC; cdr3_aa: CASSTKGQSNYGYTF
clone_size: -; j_call: TRBJ2-7; d_call: TRBD2; cdr3_length: 15; v_call: TRBV14; cdr3_nt: TGTGCCAGCAGCTACATTCAGGGAGGGCCCGACGAGCAGTACTTC; cdr3_aa: CASSYIQGGPDEQYF
clone_size: once; j_call: TRBJ2-1; d_call: TRBD2; cdr3_length: 13; v_call: TRBV27; cdr3_nt: TGTGCCAGCAGTTTAAAACTAGCGGTTGAGCAGTTCTTC; cdr3_aa: CASSLKLAVEQFF
clone_size: -; j_call: TRBJ2-7; d_call: TRBD2; cdr3_length: 16; v_call: TRBV7-2; cdr3_nt: TGTGCCAGCAGCTTAGGTCTCAGCGGGAGTAAGTACGAGCAGTACTTC; cdr3_aa: CASSLGLSGSKYEQYF
clone_size: once; j_call: TRBJ1-1; d_call: -; cdr3_length: 13; v_call: TRBV24-1; cdr3_nt: TGTGCCACCTACAACAGGGAATACACTGAAGCTTTCTTT; cdr3_aa: CATYNREYTEAFF
clone_size: -; j_call: TRBJ1-5; d_call: -; cdr3_length: 15; v_call: TRBV21-1; cdr3_nt: TGTGCCAGCAGCAAAGTGTCAGTTAGCAATCAGCCCCAGCATTTT; cdr3_aa: CASSKVSVSNQPQHF
clone_size: -; j_call: TRBJ2-2; d_call: -; cdr3_length: 13; v_call: TRBV19; cdr3_nt: TGTGCCAGTAGTATCCGGGGGACCGGGGAGCTGTTTTTT; cdr3_aa: CASSIRGTGELFF
clone_size: -; j_call: TRBJ1-6; d_call: TRBD1; cdr3_length: 14; v_call: TRBV7-2; cdr3_nt: TGTGCCAGCAGACCGGGACAGACTAATTCACCCCTCCACTTT; cdr3_aa: CASRPGQTNSPLHF